The rows below give T cell receptor beta chains drawn from one sample of a study of shared clonotypes between healthy human individuals. Profiled with immunoSEQ multiplex PCR; TCRdb holds only in-frame clones, not every one. The sample lists some 1,100,000 clones, around three quarters seen once, with under 0.6% in the top ten. The sample taken for sequencing was memory CD4+ T cells from PBMCs. These TCRs come from a man younger than 35 in good health. Some clones in this sample may be carry-over from other donors' samples. Both conserved end residues are part of each CDR3. A D gene is named only where the DNA matches it firmly. The listing skips clone size in some rows; elsewhere it reads once, few, many or a size class.

- TRBJ2-7 TRBV9 TRBD2 TGTGCCAGCAGCGCGAGGGGGAGCGGGAGTGATGACGAGCAGTACTTC CASSARGSGSDDEQYF
- TRBJ1-6 TRBV6-5 - TGTGCCAGCAGTGTGACAGGTTGGAATTCACCCCTCCACTTT CASSVTGWNSPLHF
- TRBJ2-7 TRBV10-3 - TGTGCCATCAGTGAGTCACCTCTCGGGACCTACGAGCAGTACTTC CAISESPLGTYEQYF
- TRBJ1-1 TRBV7-2 - TGTGCCAGCAGCTTAAATACTGGGGGGCTGAACACTGAAGCTTTCTTT CASSLNTGGLNTEAFF
- TRBJ1-1 TRBV30 - TGTGCCTGGAGTGATCGGGACCTTGAAGCTTTCTTT CAWSDRDLEAFF
- TRBJ1-2 TRBV6-4 - TGTGCCAGCAGTGACTCCGCCATAAGGAGGACCTTC CASSDSAIRRTF
many TRBJ2-1 TRBV9 - TGTGCCAGCAGCCTCGGACTGAACAATGAGCAGTTCTTC CASSLGLNNEQFF
- TRBJ1-2 TRBV5-1 - TGCGCCAGCAGCTTGGAAGGGGTCGGCTACACCTTC CASSLEGVGYTF
- TRBJ2-7 TRBV28 TRBD2 TGTGCCAGCAGCCCCCCGGGAGGGGCGCGCAGCTCCTACGAGCAGTACTTC CASSPPGGARSSYEQYF
- TRBJ2-4 TRBV18 - TGTGCCAGCTCACCACTGGACAGCCCCTGGGGTAACATTCAGTACTTC CASSPLDSPWGNIQYF
few TRBJ2-1 TRBV4-1 TRBD2 TGCGCCAGCAGCCAAGAACCCCCTGCGGTAGCGGGCACCAATGAGCAGTTCTTC CASSQEPPAVAGTNEQFF
- TRBJ2-1 TRBV7-2 - TGTGCCAGCAGCTTAGTCGACCCCGGGTCCGCCGCATACAATGAGCAGTTCTTC CASSLVDPGSAAYNEQFF
- TRBJ2-5 TRBV20-1 - TGCAGTGCCTCGACTAGTCAGTCCCAGTACTTC CSASTSQSQYF
once TRBJ1-1 TRBV28 - TGTGCCAGCAGAACCACCGGGGGCAGAGTGAACACTGAAGCTTTCTTT CASRTTGGRVNTEAFF
- TRBJ1-3 TRBV15 - TGTGCCACCAGCCCTGAAGGCGGTTTTGGAAACACCATATATTTT CATSPEGGFGNTIYF
- TRBJ1-2 TRBV5-1 TRBD1 TGCGCCAGCAGCAGGGAAGGGGGCGCGGATGGCTACACCTTC CASSREGGADGYTF
- TRBJ1-4 TRBV2 - TGTGCCAGCAGTGAAGGGGCAGGCATCGGAAAACTGTTTTTT CASSEGAGIGKLFF
few TRBJ1-5 TRBV27 - TGTGCCAGCAGCCGTCAGGGGAATCAGCCCCAGCATTTT CASSRQGNQPQHF
once TRBJ2-7 TRBV19 TRBD2 TGTGCCAGTAGCGGACTAGCGGGAGACACCGGTTCCGAGCAGTACTTC CASSGLAGDTGSEQYF
- TRBJ2-6 TRBV6-1 TRBD2 TGTGCCAGCAGTGCCCTCGGCGGGGGCTCTGGGGCCAACGTCCTGACTTTC CASSALGGGSGANVLTF
- TRBJ2-7 TRBV10-3 - TGTGCCATCAGTGCGGATCCATACGAGCAGTACTTC CAISADPYEQYF
- TRBJ2-5 TRBV5-1 - TGCGCCAGCAGCTTTTTATCCGGAAGTTCTACAGAGACCCAGTACTTC CASSFLSGSSTETQYF
- TRBJ2-3 TRBV7-2 TRBD2 TGTGCCAGCAGCCGGGGCGGGAGTGGCACAGATACGCAGTATTTT CASSRGGSGTDTQYF
- TRBJ2-7 TRBV7-8 TRBD1 TGTGCCAGCAGCCGGGACAGGACCTACGAGCAGTACTTC CASSRDRTYEQYF
- TRBJ1-3 TRBV5-6 - TGTGCCAGCAGCTTGGGGGTGGCCGCTGGAAACACCATATATTTT CASSLGVAAGNTIYF
- TRBJ2-1 TRBV2 TRBD1 TGTGCCAGCAGCGTACCGGGACAGAGCAATGAGCAGTTCTTC CASSVPGQSNEQFF
- TRBJ2-3 TRBV19 - TGTGCCAGTAGTATTCGGTATACTAGCACAGATACGCAGTATTTT CASSIRYTSTDTQYF
- TRBJ2-1 TRBV7-8 - TGTGCCAGCAGCGAAAACCCGAACCCTTCCTACAATGAGCAGTTCTTC CASSENPNPSYNEQFF
- TRBJ2-1 TRBV29-1 TRBD2 TGCAGCGACCGACTAGCGGGAGGCTACAATGAGCAGTTCTTC CSDRLAGGYNEQFF
- TRBJ2-7 TRBV5-1 TRBD1 TGCGCCAGCAGCAGGGGACAGGGAGCGTACGAGCAGTACTTC CASSRGQGAYEQYF
- TRBJ1-1 TRBV21-1 - TGTGCCAGCAGCAAACCCAACACTGAAGCTTTCTTT CASSKPNTEAFF
- TRBJ2-5 TRBV4-2 TRBD2 TGTGCCAGCAGCTTCGAGACTAGCGGGATCCGAGAGACCCAGTACTTC CASSFETSGIRETQYF
- TRBJ1-2 TRBV7-9 - TGTGCCAGCAGCCTCGACCGGGGGCGGGACGATGGCTACACCTTC CASSLDRGRDDGYTF
- TRBJ2-1 TRBV11-2 TRBD2 TGTGCCAGCACCCATACCCTCCTAGCGGGAGCAGGTTACAATGAGCAGTTCTTC CASTHTLLAGAGYNEQFF
- TRBJ2-5 TRBV5-4 TRBD2 TGTGCCAGCAGCTTGAAGACACCGGGGGGAGAGACCCAGTACTTC CASSLKTPGGETQYF
- TRBJ1-2 TRBV7-9 - TGTGCCAGCAGCTCCATCCCCACAGCTAACTATGGCTACACCTTC CASSSIPTANYGYTF
- TRBJ2-3 TRBV11-2 TRBD1 TGTGCCAGCAGCTTAGGACAGGGGACTAGCACAGATACGCAGTATTTT CASSLGQGTSTDTQYF
few TRBJ2-3 TRBV5-1 - TGCGCCAGCAGCTTGGAGGTTCTGGCGGGATCCTCGGATACGCAGTATTTT CASSLEVLAGSSDTQYF
- TRBJ2-1 TRBV6-4 - TGTGCCAGCAGTGACTCGATCCCCGGCGAGCAGTTCTTC CASSDSIPGEQFF
- TRBJ2-7 TRBV6-5 - TGTGCCAGCAGGGGTTCGTATAAGCAGTACTTC CASRGSYKQYF
- TRBJ2-5 TRBV27 - TGTGCCAGCAGTCTTGGGGGGAAAGAGACCCAGTACTTC CASSLGGKETQYF
- TRBJ2-2 TRBV7-3 - TGTGCCAGCAGCTTAAATAGTTTTCGAGTGGTTGGCACCGGGGAGCTGTTTTTT CASSLNSFRVVGTGELFF
once TRBJ2-7 TRBV19 - TGTGCCAGTAGTATCGGTCCTACTTACGAGCAGTACTTC CASSIGPTYEQYF
- TRBJ2-2 TRBV2 TRBD2 TGTGCCAGCAGGGGACTAGCCCCCGGGGAGCTGTTTTTT CASRGLAPGELFF
- TRBJ2-5 TRBV10-1 - TGCGCCAGCCACTTTTCACACTTGGGAGAGACCCAGTACTTC CASHFSHLGETQYF
few TRBJ1-1 TRBV7-2 - TGTGCCAGCAGCTTGGCCAGCGACACTGAAGCTTTCTTT CASSLASDTEAFF
many TRBJ2-7 TRBV6-1 TRBD1 TGTGCCAGCATACGGGACAGGGGCTACGAGCAGTACTTC CASIRDRGYEQYF